The clone carrying this T cell receptor (beta chain) was counted a single time. Its antigen is not known. The V end lost 0 bases, the J end lost 7 bases, and 17 bases lay between the germline ends. Germline CDR1 reads LGHNT; CDR2 reads FRNRAP. The CDR3 has 16 residues. The sample belongs to a study of OX40 agonist ivuxolimab in advanced cancers. The wider study: With ivuxolimab, an agonistic anti-OX40 (CD134) antibody, patients were treated.

The repertoire was sequenced with immunoSEQ multiplex PCR; TCRdb's copy has only in-frame clones and lacks some. The data contain about 97,000 clones, 86% of them singletons. General study findings and limits: Undetermined was the antigen specificity of the expanded peripheral T cells. The study found that CD8+ T cells averaged more expanded clones than CD4+.

Exclusion applied to patients with autoimmune disease history or systemic immunosuppression. The receptor comes from an adult with an advanced solid tumor such as melanoma, head and neck, liver or kidney cancer. The sequencing used CD4+ or CD8+ T cells sorted from blood, collected in a trial of the OX40 agonist ivuxolimab. The rearrangement uses TRBV12-5 and TRBJ2-3; D perhaps matches TRBD1 (6 bases). CDR3 nucleotide sequence: TGTGCTAGTGGTTTGGTACGAATTGGGGGCAGGTATACGCAGTATTTT. Translation gives CASGLVRIGGRYTQYF.